Detailed here is one T cell receptor beta chain. As originally analysed: Amplified reference gene primers provided the basis for estimating nucleated cell counts. Assay: immunoSEQ multiplex PCR; the TCRdb copy retains only in-frame clones and omits some. D and trimming come from the DNA, and the V and J calls and clone size come from that table. Found here are 120,000 or so clones, about 80% of them singletons; the top ten hold over 9.5%. This entry belongs to a study of blood T cell repertoires in COVID-19. In the study overall: Acute and convalescent COVID-19 specimens originated in the United States, Italy and Spain. PBMCs, B-cell-depleted T cells, or T cells were the source of the cDNA or gDNA that made up the material.

Trimming took 7 bases from V and 13 from J, leaving 16 bases between them. Germline V gene lookup returns CDR1 MNHEY and CDR2 SVGAGI. The CDR3 contains 12 residues. The sample taken for sequencing was peripheral blood. This clonotype originated in a man between 60 and 75 years old with acute or convalescent COVID-19. The chain is built from TRBV6-5 and TRBJ2-2; D may be TRBD1 (6 bases). CDR3 sequence: CASTASQGGLFF. In DNA form, the CDR3 reads TGTGCCAGCACAGCATCACAGGGTGGGCTGTTTTTT.